These 15 T cell receptor beta chains came from one sample sequenced in a study of molecular identifiers for immune sequencing clone quantification. TCRdb independently ran MiXCR on the PCR reads; one entry per CDR3 protein. Among about 510,000 distinct CDR3 sequences, less than 30% were seen once, and the ten largest hold around 0.8%. The sequenced sample consisted of naive CD8+ T cells from blood, with Jurkat cell RNA spiked in. Subset specified: FACS-sorted CD8+CD4-CCR7+CD45RA+ naive T cells. The receptors originated from a human donor in good health. Some libraries in this study had Jurkat cell RNA spiked in.

This chain uses TRBV5-8 with TRBJ2-6, with D perhaps matching TRBD1 (7 bases). Germline CDR1 is SGHTS and CDR2 is YDEGEE. This CDR3 has 17 amino acids. The V end lost 3 bases, the J end lost 0 bases, and 13 bases lay between the germline ends. The CDR3 nucleotides read TGTGCCAGCAGCTGGCGGGACAGAAGCTCTGGGGCCAACGTCCTGACTTTC. Protein: CASSWRDRSSGANVLTF.

This chain joins TRBV9 and TRBJ1-1; 8 bases map to TRBD1. Germline CDR1 reads SGDLS; CDR2 reads YYNGEE. This CDR3 is 13 amino acids long. With V trimmed by 3 bases and J by 7 bases, 5 bases remained unmatched. CDR3 sequence reads: CASSAVDRDEAFF. DNA of the CDR3: TGTGCCAGCAGCGCGGTGGACAGGGATGAAGCTTTCTTT.

On this clonotype: A read error is possible here, since a much larger clone lies one base away. V is TRBV30 and J is TRBJ2-7; D is ambiguous. This CDR3 is built from 9 residues. Germline V CDR1 and CDR2: GTSNPN, SVGIG (reference sequence). The DNA of the CDR3 is TGTGCCGTGCCCTCGGAGCGGTACTTC. It yields the protein CAVPSERYF.

This chain's CDR3 is CASSLDGREYQETQYF. In DNA, the CDR3 is TGTGCCAGCAGCTTGGATGGCAGGGAGTACCAAGAGACCCAGTACTTC. The chain carries TRBV5-6 and TRBJ2-5, with D tentatively TRBD1 or TRBD2 (5 bases each). CDR1 and CDR2 from the germline V gene are SGHDT and YYEEEE. V shed 0 bases and J shed 0 bases, with 12 bases lying between them. CDR3 length: 16 residues.

The rearrangement links TRBV25-1 to TRBJ2-1; TRBD1 agrees at 9 bases. The trim removed 5 bases at V and 3 bases at J, leaving 11 bases unmatched. This CDR3 spans 17 amino acids. The germline gives CDR1 MGHDK, CDR2 SYGVNS. CDR3 loop: CASSYEFGTGFYNEQFF. As DNA, the CDR3 is TGTGCCAGCAGTTACGAGTTCGGGACAGGGTTCTACAATGAGCAGTTCTTC.

The rearrangement joins TRBV7-9 to TRBJ2-1, with D unclear. Germline CDR1 reads SEHNR; CDR2 reads FQNEAQ (reference sequence). The CDR3 extends over 15 amino acids. V was shortened by 4 bases and J by 2 bases, with 12 bases between the two germline ends. The CDR3 sequence is CASSSLPRPYNEQFF. The CDR3 DNA is TGTGCCAGCAGCTCGCTCCCCCGACCCTACAATGAGCAGTTCTTC.

A note on this clonotype: One end of the junction does not line up with germline, which may come from a read error. This rearrangement joins TRBV30 to TRBJ2-3, with 10 bases lining up with TRBD1. The germline gives CDR1 GTSNPN, CDR2 SVGIG (reference sequence). CDR3 length: 22 residues. For the CDR3, the DNA is TGCGCCTGGAGTGTACTCGGTATTGGGGACAGGGGCGCGCTAGCCCTCACAGATACGCAGTATTTT. This encodes CAWSVLGIGDRGALALTDTQYF.

Note on this clonotype: A much larger clone is a single base away; this may be a read error. The chain is built from TRBV4-3 and TRBJ2-7, with 10 bases aligning to TRBD2. This CDR3 has 14 amino acids. Per the germline V gene, CDR1 is LGHNA and CDR2 is YSLEER. This chain's CDR3 is CASSPSSGSGEPYF. In DNA, the CDR3 is TGCGCCAGCAGCCCTTCTAGCGGGAGTGGCGAGCCGTACTTC.

This clonotype has a count of ten or more. The V call is TRBV6-2 or TRBV6-3, the J call TRBJ2-5, with TRBD2 identical over 11 bases. Germline CDR1 and CDR2: MNHEY and SVGEGT. J gave up 1 base and V 0 bases, and 13 bases lay outside the gene matches. The CDR3 length is 20 residues. For the CDR3, the DNA is TGTGCCAGCAGTTACTCCGGGACTAGCGGCTACCTAGGATCCCAAGAGACCCAGTACTTC. Encoded protein: CASSYSGTSGYLGSQETQYF.

As for this clonotype: A junction boundary mismatches the germline segment, possibly from a read error. V and J are TRBV6-2 or TRBV6-3 and TRBJ1-5; the D is unclear. The V gene's germline CDR1 is MNHEY and CDR2 SVGEGT. The CDR3 is 13 residues long. The CDR3 spells CASSLYSKQPQHF. CDR3 nucleotides: TGTGCCAGCAGTCTTTATAGCAAGCAGCCCCAGCATTTT.

CDR3 protein: CASSYTGGKTEAFF. CDR3 nucleotide sequence: TGTGCCAGCAGTTACACAGGGGGAAAAACTGAAGCTTTCTTT. J is TRBJ1-1 and V is TRBV6-2 or TRBV6-3; 8 bases line up with TRBD1. CDR1 and CDR2 from the germline V gene are MNHEY and SVGEGT. V shed 2 bases, J shed 5 bases, and the junction held 4 bases outside the gene matches. This CDR3 is built from 14 residues.

This clonotype was found a few times. In DNA, the CDR3 is TGTGCCAGCAGGGAGGACAGGGGGCTTGGAAACACCATATATTTT. Translation gives CASREDRGLGNTIYF. This chain links TRBV2 with TRBJ1-3, with 11 bases lining up with TRBD1. Germline V lookup: CDR1 SNHLY, CDR2 FYNNEI. Trimming cost V 6 bases and J 3 bases; bases outside gene matches: 4. The length of the CDR3 is 15 residues.

The chain is built from TRBV10-2 and TRBJ2-7, with D unresolved. Germline loops: CDR1 WSHSY, CDR2 SAAADI. Trimming took off 2 bases at V and 0 bases at J, with 11 bases between the two ends. The CDR3 contains 15 residues. The CDR3, as DNA: TGCGCCAGCAGTGAGAAACCCGCCTTCTCCTACGAGCAGTACTTC. It translates to CASSEKPAFSYEQYF.

This clonotype was observed a few times. The chain is built from TRBV23-1 and TRBJ2-7, with a possible D match to TRBD2 (6 bases). TRBV23-1 is noted as an ORF with a role that remains uncertain. The length of the CDR3 is 14 residues. Trimming stripped 8 bases from V and 4 bases from J, with 18 bases between. The CDR3 is CASYLPGVRYEQYF. DNA for the CDR3: TGCGCCAGCTACCTCCCGGGAGTCAGGTACGAGCAGTACTTC.

Ten or more counts support this clonotype. The gene calls are TRBV6-2 or TRBV6-3 and TRBJ1-5; D gene uncertain. Germline V gives CDR1 MNHEY, CDR2 SVGEGT. The CDR3 is made up of 16 amino acids. The germline V and J ends were trimmed by 5 bases and 9 bases, with 23 bases remaining between them. The CDR3 spells CASSTTLEEGFGPQHF. For the CDR3, the DNA is TGTGCCAGCAGTACCACTTTGGAGGAAGGCTTTGGGCCCCAGCATTTT.